These 9 T cell receptor beta chains originate from one sample sequenced in a study of blood T cell repertoires in COVID-19. Libraries were prepared by immunoSEQ multiplex PCR; TCRdb keeps only in-frame clonotypes and omits some of them. The sample records some 100,000 clones, just under 95% being singletons. The sequencing sample was made of peripheral blood. All receptors come from a man aged 65-85 years with acute or convalescent COVID-19.

The chain couples TRBV6-5 to TRBJ1-1; no firm D call. There are 11 residues in the CDR3. Germline CDR1 and CDR2: MNHEY and SVGAGI. V was trimmed by 6 bases and J by 6 bases, leaving 8 bases between them. For the CDR3, the DNA is TGTGCCAGCAGAGCTTATTCTGAAGCTTTCTTT. It yields the protein CASRAYSEAFF.

The chain links TRBV3-1 (or the pseudogene TRBV3-2) to TRBJ1-5; no clear D. Trimming took off 2 bases at V and 1 base at J, with 9 bases between the two ends. The germline V gene encodes CDR1 LGHDT and CDR2 YNNKEL (reference sequence). The CDR3 runs to 15 residues. This chain's CDR3 is CASSQRGGSNQPQHF. The CDR3, as DNA: TGTGCCAGCAGCCAACGAGGAGGCAGCAATCAGCCCCAGCATTTT.

This chain links TRBV5-5 with TRBJ2-1; D is perhaps TRBD2 (5 bases). CDR1 SGHKS and CDR2 YYEKEE come from the germline V gene (reference sequence). V lost 0 bases, J lost 3 bases, and 16 bases lay in between. The CDR3 loop spans 17 amino acids. The CDR3 sequence is CASSLVATVTGYNEQFF. The DNA for the CDR3 is TGTGCCAGCAGCTTGGTAGCGACGGTTACTGGCTACAATGAGCAGTTCTTC.

The rearrangement joins TRBV10-2 to TRBJ2-2, with a possible D match to TRBD2 (6 bases). V was clipped by 2 bases and J by 8 bases, with 15 bases between them. Germline assignment: CDR1 WSHSY and CDR2 SAAADI. CDR3 length: 15 residues. CDR3 in amino acids: CASSEVWGEIGELFF. The CDR3 DNA reads TGCGCCAGCAGTGAGGTTTGGGGGGAGATTGGGGAGCTGTTTTTT.

J is TRBJ1-2 and V is TRBV15; no definite D call. Germline assignment: CDR1 LNHNV and CDR2 YYDKDF (reference sequence). CDR3 length equals 11 residues. V lost 8 bases and J 4 bases, leaving 8 bases between the germline ends. CDR3 bases: TGTGCCACCGACTCCCCCTATGGCTACACCTTC. Translating it yields CATDSPYGYTF.

The J gene is TRBJ2-7, the V gene TRBV4-3; 11 bases are a match to TRBD2. This CDR3 comprises 15 residues. V lost 1 base and J lost 4; bases outside the gene matches: 3. Germline loops: CDR1 LGHNA, CDR2 YSLEER. The CDR3 bases are TGCGCCAGCAGCCAAGGATCTAGCGGGAGGTACGAGCAGTACTTC. Encoded protein: CASSQGSSGRYEQYF.

This CDR3 reads CASSFGQLNSPLHF. CDR3 DNA sequence: TGTGCCAGCAGCTTTGGGCAACTCAATTCACCCCTCCACTTT. V gene TRBV7-9 combines with J gene TRBJ1-6; the D is unclear. Trimming took off 3 bases at V and 7 bases at J, with 10 bases between the two ends. Germline V gene data show CDR1 as SEHNR and CDR2 as FQNEAQ (reference sequence). This CDR3 has 14 amino acids.

This rearrangement joins TRBV14 to TRBJ2-1; tentative D call: TRBD2 (5 bases). The CDR3 consists of 16 residues. Trimming removed 0 bases from V and 9 bases from J, with 18 bases in between. Germline-derived CDR1 and CDR2 are SGHDN and FVKESK. The CDR3 here is CASSQDWASMVREQFF. In DNA form, the CDR3 reads TGTGCCAGCAGCCAAGATTGGGCTAGCATGGTTCGTGAGCAGTTCTTC.

This clone has a single count. V is TRBV19 and J is TRBJ1-1, with D hard to call. Germline V gene sequence: CDR1 LNHDA, CDR2 SQIVND (reference sequence). This CDR3 is built from 14 residues. Trimming left V 1 base short and J 5 bases short, with 11 bases between. CDR3 protein: CASSIGPGATEAFF. DNA for the CDR3: TGTGCCAGTAGTATAGGGCCGGGAGCGACTGAAGCTTTCTTT. The full variable domain, rest sourced from reference TRBV19 and TRBJ1-1, is DGGITQSPKYLFRKEGQNVTLSCEQNLNHDAMYWYRQDPGQGLRLIYYSQIVNDFQKGDIAEGYSVSREKKESFPLTVTSAQKNPTAFYLCASSIGPGATEAFFGQGTRLTVV.